This entry concerns a single T cell receptor (beta chain). The antigen it binds to is not known. Base quality data are lacking; no much larger clone is found one base away. The CDR3 numbers 12 residues from cysteine through phenylalanine. The only DNA kept is the CDR3, 36 bases in frame from the first base. CDR1 and CDR2 (LNHNV, YYDKDF) derive from the germline V gene (reference sequence). Relative to germline, V is 1 base shorter and J is 7 bases shorter, with 5 bases between their ends. Ficoll-Paque density gradient centrifugation was used to isolate PBMCs. TCRdb records Illumina NovaSeq 6000 as the sequencer. TCRalpha and TCRbeta cDNA libraries were constructed by 5'RACE with constant-segment primers, with sample barcodes and unique molecular identifiers being introduced. RNA was extracted from every sample with Trizol reagent. Amplification of the libraries took two PCR steps, and the second step added a second sample barcode plus Illumina TruSeq adapters. Libraries were sequenced on an Illumina NovaSeq with 2 x 150 bp paired-end reads. The paper's processing steps were these. The reads were demultiplexed and collapsed into UMI-guided consensus sequences using migec v1.2.7. Using mixcr v2.1.11, the UMI consensuses were aligned to TRA and TRB V and J templates and assembled into clonotypes. A clonotype was counted as expanded or contracted only when both edgeR and NoisET called the clonotype significant, with the noise models trained on biological replicates. edgeR calls used a false discovery rate-adjusted p below 0.01 and a log2 fold-change threshold of 1. As an exploratory analysis of dynamics, max-normalized trajectories of the 1000 most abundant clonotypes were examined by PCA with hierarchical clustering. Separately sequenced CD4+ and CD8+ repertoires were used to assign the CD4 or CD8 phenotype of responding clones. TCRdb passed the public sequencing reads through fastp at Q25 and MiXCR, retaining productive beta sequences. Merged by CDR3 protein, the rows form single entries marked with the most common genes and DNA. For this entry, the V and J calls and clone size follow TCRdb and not the study's own pipeline. For this sample the table gives about 350,000 distinct CDR3 sequences, of which about an eighth were detected only once. The ten largest make up about a fifth of the sample.

This sample is drawn from a study of T-cell memory formation after mild COVID-19 (dated by TCRdb to the early 2020s). For the wider study: TCR sequence clusters from the two donors were largely donor specific. T-cell clones expanding and contracting after mild COVID-19 in two donors were tracked by longitudinal TCRalpha and TCRbeta repertoire sequencing. The cohort was made up of two young adult volunteers, one female and one male, who were previously healthy. The paper as a whole reports these results and caveats: Some responding clones were detected in pre-infection memory, suggesting pre-existing cross-reactive memory T cells joined the SARS-CoV-2 response. Balanced CD4/CD8 phenotypes were observed for clones contracting from day 15 to 85, whereas a bias towards CD4+ was observed for a second wave of clones expanding from day 15 to 37. Contracting CD4+ clones were found mainly in CM and EM memory subsets, while CD8+ clones were enriched in EMRA. SARS-CoV-2 specificity of the second-wave clones peaking on day 37 was not confirmed. The study covered only a couple of mild cases, and larger cohorts including severe cases with pre-infection samples were considered necessary.

The chain couples TRBV15 to TRBJ2-1; the D gene is possibly TRBD1, with 5 bases matching. Source material: PBMCs or a T cell subset sorted from them (not recorded which). This TCR derives from a man aged 18-30 years who had mild COVID-19 (a few samples of this study predate the infection). The sample titles of this study are shuffled in the database, so cell type and time point are left out; the donor was told from shared clones. The CDR3 here reads CATSRGQNEQFF. The nucleotides read TGTGCCACCAGCAGAGGACAGAATGAGCAGTTCTTC.